These 21 T cell receptor beta chains came from one sample sequenced in a study of neurological immune-mediated disorders. One entry per CDR3 protein, called by TCRdb with MiXCR from the 5' RACE reads. The repertoire holds 49,000 or so distinct CDR3 sequences, with around 17% as singletons. Specimen: PBMCs. The receptors originated from a man in his sixties in good health.

The V gene is TRBV5-1, the J gene TRBJ2-7; TRBD1 matches at 9 bases. Germline V CDR1 and CDR2: SGHRS, YFSETQ. This CDR3 has 13 residues. V shed 7 bases, J shed 3 bases, and the junction held 5 bases outside the gene matches. The CDR3 nucleotides are TGCGCCAGCCTCGGGACAGGGATCTACGAGCAGTACTTC. Residues: CASLGTGIYEQYF.

Many counts were recorded for this clonotype. The chain couples TRBV5-5 to TRBJ2-2, with TRBD1 identical over 9 bases. Trimming at V came to 3 bases and at J to 7 bases, leaving 7 bases not matched to a gene. The CDR3 loop spans 15 amino acids. Germline CDR1 reads SGHKS; CDR2 reads YYEKEE (reference sequence). CDR3 loop: CASSWGTGPGGELFF. DNA for the CDR3: TGTGCCAGCAGCTGGGGGACAGGGCCGGGCGGGGAGCTGTTTTTT.

The sample holds many counts of this clonotype. The chain joins TRBV20-1 to TRBJ2-5, with D perhaps TRBD2 (5 bases). Germline V lookup: CDR1 DFQATT, CDR2 SNEGSKA (reference sequence). The CDR3 sequence is 11 residues long. The CDR3 coding sequence is TGCAGGGGAGTGGTAGATGAGACCCAGTACTTC. Encoded protein: CRGVVDETQYF.

This clonotype was detected ten times or more. The J gene is TRBJ2-7, the V gene TRBV5-1, with D possibly TRBD2 on 5 matching bases. CDR1 and CDR2 from the germline V gene are SGHRS and YFSETQ. V gave up 4 bases and J gave up 3 bases, with 11 bases separating them. This CDR3 is 13 amino acids long. CDR3 protein: CASSNGLVYEQYF. In DNA form, the CDR3 reads TGCGCCAGCAGCAACGGACTCGTCTACGAGCAGTACTTC. Full variable domain (rest looked up from reference TRBV5-1 and TRBJ2-7): KAGVTQTPRYLIKTRGQQVTLSCSPISGHRSVSWYQQTPGQGLQFLFEYFSETQRNKGNFPGRFSGRQFSNSRSEMNVSTLELGDSALYLCASSNGLVYEQYFGPGTRLTVT.

In this sample, this clonotype turned up many times. The chain links TRBV20-1 to TRBJ1-2; 9 bases line up with TRBD1. CDR1 DFQATT and CDR2 SNEGSKA come from the germline V gene (reference sequence). With V trimmed by 0 bases and J by 4 bases, 18 bases remained unmatched. There are 19 residues in the CDR3. CDR3 sequence: CSARDLPASPGTGSYGYTF. The DNA of the CDR3 is TGCAGTGCTAGAGATCTTCCCGCGAGTCCCGGGACAGGGAGCTATGGCTACACCTTC.

The chain is built from TRBV20-1 and TRBJ2-1, with TRBD1 identical over 7 bases. The CDR3 has 12 amino acids. Unmatched junction bases numbered 2, after V lost 5 bases and J lost 4 bases. The germline V gene has CDR1 DFQATT and CDR2 SNEGSKA (reference sequence). CDR3 sequence (DNA): TGCAGTGCTCCGACAGGGTACAATGAGCAGTTCTTC. Protein product: CSAPTGYNEQFF.

The CDR3 loop reads CASPRGGNTEAFF. The CDR3 coding sequence is TGTGCCAGCCCTAGGGGTGGGAACACTGAAGCTTTCTTT. V is TRBV12-3 or TRBV12-4 and J is TRBJ1-1; D may be TRBD1 (5 bases). The CDR3 has 13 amino acids. Trimming shortened V by 8 bases and J by 1 base, and 11 bases separated the two germline ends.

The rearrangement links TRBV7-8 to TRBJ2-2, with 7 nucleotides matching TRBD2. Germline loops: CDR1 SGHVS, CDR2 FQNEAQ. The ends lost 3 bases at V and 9 bases at J; junction bases unmatched: 13. This CDR3 contains 16 residues. The CDR3, as DNA: TGTGCCAGCAGCTTGATGACTAGCCGGAAAACCTGGGAGCTGTTTTTT. Encoded protein: CASSLMTSRKTWELFF.

This clonotype was seen many times. The gene calls are TRBV9 and TRBJ1-3; no firm D call. Trimming removed 3 bases at V and 10 bases at J, with 23 bases between. This CDR3 has 16 residues. Germline CDR1 SGDLS, CDR2 YYNGEE. The CDR3 sequence: CASSAPRAGERNTIYF. CDR3 nucleotide sequence: TGTGCCAGCAGCGCCCCCCGGGCAGGTGAAAGGAATACCATATATTTT.

In this sample, this clonotype turned up many times. This chain joins TRBV12-3 or TRBV12-4 and TRBJ2-7; D not resolved. The ends were cut back, 1 base at V and 4 bases at J, with 14 bases in the middle. The CDR3 runs 15 residues. CDR3 DNA: TGTGCCAGCAGTTTAGTCGAGACAAACGAGTACGAGCAGTACTTC. Encoded protein: CASSLVETNEYEQYF.

This clonotype has at least ten counts. The chain combines TRBV5-1 with TRBJ2-7; D may be TRBD1 or TRBD2 (5 bases each). CDR3 length: 15 amino acids. Germline V gene lookup returns CDR1 SGHRS and CDR2 YFSETQ. V was clipped by 1 base and J by 1 base, with 12 bases between them. The CDR3 loop reads CASSLSQGGSYEQYF. In DNA, the CDR3 is TGCGCCAGCAGCTTGTCCCAGGGCGGGTCCTACGAGCAGTACTTC.

A few counts support this clonotype. The chain is built from TRBV19 and TRBJ2-7; the match to TRBD1 covers 8 bases. The CDR3 contains 14 residues. Germline loops: CDR1 LNHDA, CDR2 SQIVND (reference sequence). This CDR3 reads CATDPGGFSYEQYF. In nucleotides, the CDR3 is TGTGCAACCGACCCAGGGGGCTTTTCCTACGAGCAGTACTTC.

This clonotype was seen ten or more times. The chain recombines TRBV20-1 with TRBJ2-3; 7 nucleotides match TRBD1. Germline V gives CDR1 DFQATT, CDR2 SNEGSKA (reference sequence). J gave up 6 bases and V 5 bases, and 2 bases lay outside the gene matches. This CDR3 comprises 11 residues. The CDR3 loop is CSAPQGDTQYF. CDR3 nucleotides: TGCAGTGCTCCACAGGGGGATACGCAGTATTTT.

This clonotype was found once. This chain uses TRBV6-5 with TRBJ2-1; tentatively, D is TRBD1 (6 bases). The V gene lost 5 bases and the J gene lost 9 bases, with 11 bases spanning the gap. Germline CDR1 is MNHEY and CDR2 is SVGAGI. The CDR3 is made up of 12 amino acids. CDR3 residues: CASSENRAEQFF. The CDR3 nucleotides are TGTGCCAGCAGTGAAAACAGGGCTGAGCAGTTCTTC.

This clonotype has ten or more counts. This could be a read error, since a much larger clone is one nucleotide away. The rearrangement joins TRBV15 to TRBJ2-6; the D is unclear. CDR1 is LNHNV and CDR2 is YYDKDF in the germline V gene (reference sequence). The CDR3 runs 16 residues. CDR3 loop: CVTSFGNVPGANVLTF. The CDR3 region has the DNA TGTGTCACCAGCTTCGGTAACGTCCCTGGGGCCAACGTCCTGACTTTC.

As to this clonotype: One base away lies a much larger clone, so this may be a sequencing read error. The chain has TRBV5-1 and TRBJ2-2; weak D call: TRBD2 (5 bases). The V gene lost 2 bases and the J gene lost 1 base, with 15 bases spanning the gap. This CDR3 is built from 17 residues. Per germline, CDR1 SGHRS and CDR2 YFSETQ. The DNA of the CDR3 is TGCGCCAGCAGCTTTCCAAAGGACTTACGGAACACCGGGGAGCTGTTTTTT. The encoded protein is CASSFPKDLRNTGELFF.

V usage is TRBV11-3 and J usage is TRBJ2-3; 8 bases fit TRBD2. The CDR3 is 19 amino acids. The trim removed 5 bases at V and 1 base at J, leaving 17 bases unmatched. Looked up from germline, CDR1 is SGHNT and CDR2 is YENEEA. CDR3 sequence (DNA): TGTGCCAGCAGCCATGACGGCGGCGCGGGAGGAGGGGGCACAGATACGCAGTATTTT. Translated, it gives CASSHDGGAGGGGTDTQYF.

At least ten counts were recorded for this clonotype. J is TRBJ2-3 and V is TRBV20-1; the D is unclear. This CDR3 spans 13 amino acids. V was shortened by 3 bases and J by 3 bases, with 10 bases between the two germline ends. Per the germline V gene, CDR1 is DFQATT and CDR2 is SNEGSKA (reference sequence). In nucleotides, the CDR3 is TGCAGTGCTAGCCGTGTGCCGACAGATACGCAGTATTTT. Amino acids: CSASRVPTDTQYF.

This clonotype was counted many times. The chain combines TRBV7-3 with TRBJ2-2; TRBD2 matches 8 bases. V was pared by 2 bases and J by 4 bases, with 6 bases of the junction left unmatched. The CDR3 spans 16 residues. CDR1 and CDR2 from the germline V gene are SGHTA and FQGTGA. The CDR3 loop reads CASSLGAGAGTGELFF. The CDR3 bases are TGTGCCAGCAGCTTAGGAGCGGGAGCAGGCACCGGGGAGCTGTTTTTT.

This clonotype has more than one count but fewer than ten. J is TRBJ2-5 and V is TRBV7-2; unclear D gene. The V end lost 1 base, the J end lost 1 base, and 16 bases lay between the germline ends. Germline lookup yields CDR1 SGHTA and CDR2 FQGNSA. The CDR3 is 17 amino acids. The CDR3 here is CASSLESYETLQETQYF. CDR3 nucleotide sequence: TGTGCCAGCAGCTTAGAAAGCTATGAGACTCTCCAAGAGACCCAGTACTTC.

This clonotype was counted many times. V gene TRBV5-1 combines with J gene TRBJ1-1; D is possibly TRBD1 (6 bases). Trimming shortened V by 4 bases and J by 1 base, and 11 bases separated the two germline ends. The CDR3 totals 14 residues. Germline V lookup: CDR1 SGHRS, CDR2 YFSETQ. CDR3 bases: TGCGCCAGCAGCGTACAGGGACAGAACACTGAAGCTTTCTTT. Translating gives CASSVQGQNTEAFF.